Judged by abundance, the clone carrying this TCR beta chain is medium-sized. Its matching antigen is unknown. Original processing notes: To classify distant metastasis in papillary thyroid cancer, a model was built from CDR3 differences across clinicopathological groups. MiXCR re-clonotyped the PCR reads for TCRdb. The V and J calls were not made by the authors but by TCRdb's processing. The table has about 15,000 clones, 30% to 35% seen once. This entry comes from a study of metastatic and nonmetastatic thyroid tumors. Background on the study: Where malignant and benign thyroid patients were concerned, repertoires were compared across blood and tumor or nodule tissue.

The study, taken as a whole, reports: A significant increase in TCR beta diversity was reportedly seen in malignant thyroid tumors relative to benign nodules, in blood and tumor.

Germline values: CDR1 LNHDA, CDR2 SQIVND (reference sequence). The CDR3 consists of 15 residues. V lost 3 bases and J 6 bases, leaving 16 bases between the germline ends. Each patient went into thyroid surgery without having received any treatment. The TCR originated in a female donor with papillary thyroid cancer or a benign thyroid nodule (not recorded which). Some clones in this sample may be carry-over from other donors' samples. The V and J genes are TRBV19 and TRBJ2-3; perhaps TRBD1 as D (6 bases). The sequenced material came from tumor tissue. The CDR3 protein is CASSIGDISTDTQYF. In DNA, the CDR3 is TGTGCCAGTAGTATCGGGGACATCTCAACCGATACGCAGTATTTT.